The 20 T cell receptor beta chains reported below all come from one sample, sequenced in a study of blood T cells in healthy people across ages. Primers used in a second PCR of about 6 to 12 cycles were a sample-barcoded 5' primer and a J-beta primer mix. TCRdb called the 5' RACE reads again in MiXCR, with one record for every CDR3 protein. Found here are some 1,800,000 distinct CDR3 sequences, around 42% of them singletons; the top ten hold more than 20%. The sequenced sample consisted of blood. The receptors were sampled from a human donor in good health.

This clonotype was counted many times. V usage is TRBV9 and J usage is TRBJ1-6; 11 bases are shared with TRBD1. The CDR3 runs 15 residues. Germline trimming cut 1 base from V and 9 bases from J; bases unmatched to any gene: 3. Germline V lookup: CDR1 SGDLS, CDR2 YYNGEE. CDR3: CASSVKDRGLSPLHF. CDR3 DNA sequence: TGTGCCAGCAGCGTAAAGGACAGGGGGCTTTCACCCCTCCACTTT.

CDR3 residues: CASSASITDTQYF. CDR3 nucleotide sequence: TGTGCCAGCAGCGCCTCGATCACAGATACGCAGTATTTT. This chain uses TRBV9 with TRBJ2-3; D is uncertain. The V end lost 3 bases, the J end lost 2 bases, and 7 bases lay between the germline ends. Germline CDR1 SGDLS, CDR2 YYNGEE. The CDR3 is made up of 13 amino acids.

The V gene is TRBV6-2 or TRBV6-3, the J gene TRBJ2-3; weak D call: TRBD1 (6 bases). Germline V lookup: CDR1 MNHEY, CDR2 SVGEGT. CDR3 length: 15 amino acids. The V and J ends lost 7 bases and 0 bases respectively, with 14 bases between them. CDR3 sequence reads: CASTLGHTSTDTQYF. As DNA, the CDR3 is TGTGCCAGCACCCTGGGACATACAAGCACAGATACGCAGTATTTT.

This clonotype has a single count. Mismatch with germline at one junction end may stem from a read error. The V and J genes are TRBV7-2 and TRBJ2-5, with TRBD1 identical over 8 bases. Germline assignment: CDR1 SGHTA and CDR2 FQGNSA. The CDR3 totals 15 residues. The CDR3 bases are TGTGTCAGCAGCTTATTCGGACAGGGCGGGGAGACCCAGTACTTC. This translates into CVSSLFGQGGETQYF.

This clonotype came up many times. V usage is TRBV5-6 and J usage is TRBJ2-7; D ambiguous. V lost 1 base, J lost 1 base, and 6 bases lay in between. The CDR3 extends over 13 amino acids. Per the germline V gene, CDR1 is SGHDT and CDR2 is YYEEEE. CDR3 nucleotides: TGTGCCAGCAGCTTGTATTCTTCCTACGAGCAGTACTTC. This codes for CASSLYSSYEQYF.

This clonotype was seen more than once but under ten times. The chain links TRBV11-2 to TRBJ2-1, with TRBD2 matching over 8 bases. Germline lookup yields CDR1 SGHAT and CDR2 FQNNGV. The ends lost 1 base at V and 3 bases at J; junction bases unmatched: 5. CDR3 length: 16 residues. CDR3 in DNA: TGTGCCAGCAGCTTAGTCGACGGGGGGGGCTACAATGAGCAGTTCTTC. Its protein product is CASSLVDGGGYNEQFF.

This clonotype was seen more than once but under ten times. V and J are TRBV20-1 and TRBJ2-5; tentatively, D is TRBD1 (6 bases). The CDR3 has 15 amino acids. Germline V gene data show CDR1 as DFQATT and CDR2 as SNEGSKA (reference sequence). Trimming pared 6 bases from V and 3 bases from J, leaving 20 bases between. The CDR3: CSASRIGQLKETQYF. Here the CDR3 DNA reads TGCAGTGCGAGCCGCATCGGACAGTTAAAAGAGACCCAGTACTTC.

A note on this clonotype: This may be a read error, as it is one base from a much larger clone. Because it lacks the conserved phenylalanine or tryptophan at the end, this CDR3 is likely a read error. J is TRBJ2-5 and V is TRBV29-1; TRBD1 matches 8 bases. CDR3 size: 13 residues. Trimming removed 4 bases from V and 5 bases from J; junction bases left unmatched: 6. Germline loops: CDR1 SQVTM, CDR2 ANQGSEA. The CDR3 region is CSVGYRGRETQYV. CDR3 bases: TGCAGCGTTGGTTACAGGGGGAGGGAGACCCAGTACGTC.

A remark on this clonotype: The junction and the germline gene differ at one end; a read error may be behind it. The CDR3 DNA follows: TGTGCCAGCGGTTACGGGGTATCCTACAATGAGCAGTTCTTC. Amino acids: CASGYGVSYNEQFF. The chain couples TRBV6-2 or TRBV6-3 to TRBJ2-1; tentative D call: TRBD2 (5 bases). In germline, CDR1 is MNHEY, CDR2 SVGEGT. CDR3 length: 14 residues.

The gene calls are TRBV7-2 and TRBJ1-4, with D hard to call. V shed 1 base and J shed 4 bases, with 10 bases lying between them. This CDR3 comprises 15 residues. CDR1 and CDR2 (germline): SGHTA, FQGNSA. The CDR3 DNA is TGTGCCAGCAGCTTAGGGCCGGGGAGTAATGAAAAACTGTTTTTT. It yields the protein CASSLGPGSNEKLFF.

V is TRBV7-2 and J is TRBJ2-1; the match to TRBD2 covers 13 bases. Per germline, CDR1 SGHTA and CDR2 FQGNSA. V shed 1 base and J 6 bases; nucleotides not matched to a gene: 3. This CDR3 contains 16 residues. The CDR3 region is CASSLEGTSGANEQFF. The CDR3 nucleotides read TGTGCCAGCAGCTTAGAAGGGACTAGCGGGGCCAATGAGCAGTTCTTC.

Only a few counts were recorded for this clonotype. V is TRBV20-1 and J is TRBJ1-2; TRBD1 might be the D (6 bases). The germline V and J ends were trimmed by 5 bases and 5 bases, with 12 bases remaining between them. CDR1 and CDR2 from the germline V gene are DFQATT and SNEGSKA (reference sequence). The CDR3 totals 12 residues. The chain's CDR3 is CSAPRTEYGYTF. Written as DNA, the CDR3 is TGCAGTGCTCCACGGACAGAATATGGCTACACCTTC.

V usage is TRBV12-3 or TRBV12-4 and J usage is TRBJ1-1; 7 bases agree with TRBD1. This CDR3 has 14 residues. V trimming: 6 bases; J trimming: 3 bases; junction bases outside the gene matches: 7. The CDR3: CASRMGQGDTEAFF. Here the CDR3 DNA reads TGTGCCAGCAGAATGGGTCAGGGGGACACTGAAGCTTTCTTT.

V usage is TRBV10-3 and J usage is TRBJ2-5; 9 bases match TRBD1. Germline assignment: CDR1 ENHRY and CDR2 SYGVKD. Trimming took 2 bases from V and 5 from J; bases not matched to a gene: 6. This CDR3 has 15 residues. In DNA form, the CDR3 reads TGTGCCATCAGTGAGGGGGACAGGGCTGGGGAGACCCAGTACTTC. This translates into CAISEGDRAGETQYF.

The V and J genes are TRBV5-1 and TRBJ2-5; 7 bases are a match to TRBD2. This CDR3 has 15 residues. V lost 4 bases, J lost 0 bases, and 6 bases stayed unmatched. Germline V gives CDR1 SGHRS, CDR2 YFSETQ. The CDR3 loop is CASSPTAGDQETQYF. The CDR3 region has the DNA TGCGCCAGCAGCCCTACCGCGGGGGACCAAGAGACCCAGTACTTC.

The rearrangement links TRBV4-3 to TRBJ1-2; 9 bases align to TRBD1. CDR1 is LGHNA, CDR2 YSLEER, per germline. Unmatched junction bases numbered 8, after V lost 0 bases and J lost 6 bases. The CDR3 is made up of 16 amino acids. The CDR3 region has the DNA TGCGCCAGCAGCCAAGACTCCTGGACAGGGGCTAATGGCTACACCTTC. It codes for CASSQDSWTGANGYTF.

The chain employs TRBV28 and TRBJ2-1; a weak D match, TRBD1 (6 bases). V lost 5 bases, J lost 0 bases, and 17 bases lay in between. Per the germline V gene, CDR1 is MDHEN and CDR2 is SYDVKM. This CDR3 has 17 residues. CDR3 DNA sequence: TGTGCCAGCAGTGGCGCTGTACAGGGACGCTCCTACAATGAGCAGTTCTTC. Its translation is CASSGAVQGRSYNEQFF. The full variable domain, rest sourced from reference TRBV28 and TRBJ2-1, is DVKVTQSSRYLVKRTGEKVFLECVQDMDHENMFWYRQDPGLGLRLIYFSYDVKMKEKGDIPEGYSVSREKKERFSLILESASTNQTSMYLCASSGAVQGRSYNEQFFGPGTRLTVL.

The table lists this clonotype with many counts. The chain carries TRBV15 and TRBJ2-5; no reliable D call. The CDR3 consists of 12 residues. Per germline, CDR1 LNHNV and CDR2 YYDKDF (reference sequence). Trimming left V 1 base short and J 5 bases short, with 5 bases between. Here the CDR3 reads CATSRVGETQYF. The DNA of the CDR3 is TGTGCCACCAGCAGAGTCGGGGAGACCCAGTACTTC.

The chain has TRBV27 and TRBJ2-1, with TRBD1 as a possible D gene (6 bases). Germline CDR1 is MNHEY and CDR2 is SMNVEV (reference sequence). This CDR3 has 15 residues. The V end was cut by 6 bases, the J end by 8 bases, with 20 bases between. CDR3 protein: CASSTTYRVVDEQFF. The CDR3 DNA reads as TGTGCCAGCAGCACCACTTACAGGGTAGTCGATGAGCAGTTCTTC.

This clonotype was detected only a few times. The rearrangement links TRBV12-3 or TRBV12-4 to TRBJ2-3; tentative D call: TRBD1 (6 bases). Between the trimmed V and J ends, which lost 2 bases and 4 bases, there was a span of 16 bases. The CDR3 length is 16 residues. CDR3 nucleotide sequence: TGTGCCAGCAGTTTACTCGCACAGGGTGCGGCAGATACGCAGTATTTT. It specifies CASSLLAQGAADTQYF.